Each of the 28 T cell receptor beta chains below was sequenced from the same sample in a study of CD4 T cells in relation to SARS-CoV-2 and coronaviruses. Before the COVID-19 pandemic, during about 2010-2018, CD4+ T cells were taken from unexposed donors. Isolation of CD4+ T cells took place after around eleven days in culture. TCRdb's copy holds only in-frame clones and misses some; the assay was immunoSEQ multiplex PCR. Among some 21,000 clones listed, about 80% were seen once. These receptors' targets are unknown. Material for sequencing was CD4+ T cells from PBMCs, cultured in vitro. These receptors all stem from a human donor in good health.

The chain joins TRBV28 to TRBJ2-7; D is tentatively TRBD1 or TRBD2 (5 bases each). Germline-derived CDR1 and CDR2 are MDHEN and SYDVKM. The CDR3 sequence is 15 residues long. V lost 11 bases, J lost 0 bases, and 20 bases lay in between. CDR3 region: CALPQRPGTSYEQYF. CDR3 sequence (DNA): TGTGCCCTCCCTCAGCGGCCTGGGACCTCCTACGAGCAGTACTTC.

This clone came up a few times. The chain links TRBV24-1 to TRBJ1-2; D not resolved. There are 11 residues in the CDR3. Trimming shortened V by 3 bases and J by 8 bases, and 6 bases separated the two germline ends. Germline V gene sequence: CDR1 KGHDR, CDR2 SFDVKD. CDR3 DNA sequence: TGTGCCACCAGTGATCCGCGAGGCTACACCTTC. Translating gives CATSDPRGYTF.

The J gene is TRBJ2-2, the V gene TRBV19; D call uncertain. CDR3 length: 14 residues. With 3 bases removed from V and 3 bases from J, the gap between germline ends came to 8 bases. Per germline, CDR1 LNHDA and CDR2 SQIVND (reference sequence). CDR3 sequence (DNA): TGTGCCAGTAGTATCCCCATTTACACCGGGGAGCTGTTTTTT. This sequence encodes CASSIPIYTGELFF.

V usage is TRBV20-1 and J usage is TRBJ2-1; TRBD1 might be the D (6 bases). Germline loops: CDR1 DFQATT, CDR2 SNEGSKA (reference sequence). Deletions cut 6 bases from V and 7 bases from J, with 10 bases between. This CDR3 has 11 residues. CDR3 coding DNA: TGCAGTGCGCCAGGGGTTAATGAGCAGTTCTTC. It codes for CSAPGVNEQFF.

This chain connects TRBV28 to TRBJ2-1; D possibly matches TRBD1 or TRBD2 (5 bases each). This CDR3 has 14 residues. Per germline, CDR1 MDHEN and CDR2 SYDVKM. V dropped 2 bases and J dropped 4 bases, with 9 bases sitting between them. As DNA, the CDR3 is TGTGCCAGCAGTTTAGGGGGTTTGTACAATGAGCAGTTCTTC. It specifies CASSLGGLYNEQFF.

V and J are TRBV11-3 and TRBJ2-1; 12 positions agree with TRBD2. Germline V gene sequence: CDR1 SGHNT, CDR2 YENEEA. CDR3 length equals 16 residues. The J segment lost 6 bases and the V segment lost 8 bases, leaving 11 bases of the junction unmatched. CDR3 in amino acids: CASSTYGLAGPNEQFF. For the CDR3, the DNA is TGTGCCAGCTCAACTTATGGACTAGCGGGGCCCAATGAGCAGTTCTTC.

The rearrangement uses TRBV2 and TRBJ2-1; D unclear. Trimming removed 3 bases at V and 1 base at J, with 10 bases between. Germline assignment: CDR1 SNHLY and CDR2 FYNNEI. The CDR3 loop spans 15 amino acids. CDR3 nucleotide sequence: TGTGCCAGCAGTGAGGCCGGCAGTTCCTACAATGAGCAGTTCTTC. Its translation is CASSEAGSSYNEQFF.

V is TRBV6-5 and J is TRBJ2-7; 14 bases map to TRBD2. The CDR3 length is 15 residues. Germline lookup yields CDR1 MNHEY and CDR2 SVGAGI. V was pared by 7 bases and J by 6 bases, with 8 bases of the junction left unmatched. CDR3 DNA sequence: TGTGCCAGCACTATCGGGACTAGCGGGAGTGTCGAGCAGTACTTC. It translates to CASTIGTSGSVEQYF.

This clone has just a few counts. J is TRBJ1-1 and V is TRBV9; 10 nucleotides agree with TRBD1. Germline assignment: CDR1 SGDLS and CDR2 YYNGEE. This CDR3 spans 14 amino acids. J gave up 4 bases and V 4 bases, and 4 bases lay outside the gene matches. The CDR3 DNA reads as TGTGCCAGCAGCCCTGGACAGGGGGTCACTGAAGCTTTCTTT. It translates to CASSPGQGVTEAFF.

CDR3: CALGDLYYEQYF. CDR3 DNA sequence: TGTGCCCTCGGGGACCTGTACTACGAGCAGTACTTC. The rearrangement joins TRBV2 to TRBJ2-7; D is possibly TRBD1 or TRBD2 (5 bases each). The CDR3 contains 12 residues. Per the germline V gene, CDR1 is SNHLY and CDR2 is FYNNEI. Deletions cut 11 bases from V and 3 bases from J, with 14 bases between.

The chain uses TRBV20-1 and TRBJ2-4; TRBD1 is a possible D gene (6 bases). This CDR3 has 15 amino acids. The germline V and J ends were trimmed by 3 bases and 1 base, with 13 bases remaining between them. Per germline, CDR1 DFQATT and CDR2 SNEGSKA (reference sequence). The CDR3 region is CSASTGQLAKNIQYF. Written as DNA, the CDR3 is TGCAGTGCTAGTACGGGACAACTCGCCAAAAACATTCAGTACTTC.

The chain couples TRBV29-1 to TRBJ2-7, with D possibly matching TRBD1 (5 bases). Trimming removed 4 bases from V and 6 bases from J, with 16 bases in between. Germline V CDR1 and CDR2: SQVTM, ANQGSEA. The CDR3 spans 13 residues. Written as DNA, the CDR3 is TGCAGCGTTGTGGGGCAGACCCTACTCGAGCAGTACTTC. Encoded protein: CSVVGQTLLEQYF.

As to this clone: One junction end disagrees with the germline gene, perhaps due to a read error. The rearrangement uses TRBV27 and TRBJ1-4; 7 bases line up with TRBD1. The CDR3 covers 14 residues. Germline CDR1 is MNHEY and CDR2 is SMNVEV (reference sequence). This chain's CDR3 is CACRGVAANEKLFF. Written as DNA, the CDR3 is TGTGCCTGCAGGGGGGTCGCAGCTAATGAAAAACTGTTTTTT.

The rearrangement links TRBV28 to TRBJ1-2, with D maybe TRBD1 (6 bases). This CDR3 region has 11 residues. The V gene's germline CDR1 is MDHEN and CDR2 SYDVKM. V was shortened by 8 bases and J by 4 bases, with 8 bases between the two germline ends. The CDR3, as DNA: TGTGCCAGCGGGACACCCTATGGCTACACCTTC. It codes for CASGTPYGYTF.

This chain joins TRBV6-5 and TRBJ2-1; the D is unclear. V lost 6 bases to trimming and J lost 6 bases, with 12 bases between them. The CDR3 totals 13 residues. Germline values: CDR1 MNHEY, CDR2 SVGAGI. The CDR3 sequence is CASRTPRTNEQFF. The CDR3 DNA reads TGTGCCAGCAGGACCCCTAGGACCAATGAGCAGTTCTTC.

The chain carries TRBV3-1 (or the pseudogene TRBV3-2) and TRBJ2-1; D gene unclear. The CDR3 is 12 residues long. V lost 1 base and J 8 bases, leaving 6 bases between the germline ends. CDR1 and CDR2 (germline): LGHDT, YNNKEL (reference sequence). The DNA for the CDR3 is TGTGCCAGCAGCCAAGTAAGGCATGAGCAGTTCTTC. Residues: CASSQVRHEQFF.

The chain recombines TRBV19 with TRBJ2-1, with D tentatively TRBD1 (6 bases). The germline gives CDR1 LNHDA, CDR2 SQIVND (reference sequence). The CDR3 runs 14 residues. Trimming removed 9 bases at V and 0 bases at J, with 12 bases between. This CDR3 is CARQGWDSYNEQFF. CDR3 bases: TGTGCCAGACAGGGATGGGACTCCTACAATGAGCAGTTCTTC.

The chain's CDR3 is CACLGGPGQPQHF. CDR3 DNA sequence: TGTGCCTGTCTAGGAGGCCCAGGGCAGCCCCAGCATTTT. This rearrangement joins TRBV30 to TRBJ1-5; perhaps TRBD1 as D (5 bases). The germline V and J ends were trimmed by 6 bases and 7 bases, with 16 bases remaining between them. This CDR3 contains 13 residues. CDR1 and CDR2 from the germline V gene are GTSNPN and SVGIG (reference sequence).

The chain joins TRBV5-1 to TRBJ2-3; D is unresolved. CDR1 and CDR2 from the germline V gene are SGHRS and YFSETQ. V was pared by 3 bases and J by 1 base, with 12 bases between. CDR3 length: 15 amino acids. The CDR3: CASSSTSLGTDTQYF. DNA of the CDR3: TGCGCCAGCAGCTCCACCAGCTTGGGCACAGATACGCAGTATTTT.

Only a few counts were recorded for this clone. The chain has TRBV2 and TRBJ2-7; D is unclear. The germline gives CDR1 SNHLY, CDR2 FYNNEI. Trimming left V 9 bases short and J 6 bases short, with 15 bases between. The CDR3 covers 12 residues. This CDR3 reads CASSPYPGEQYF. CDR3 bases: TGTGCCAGTTCACCGTACCCGGGCGAGCAGTACTTC.

V and J are TRBV3-1 (or the pseudogene TRBV3-2) and TRBJ1-1; perhaps TRBD1 as D (5 bases). With 6 bases removed from V and 1 base from J, the gap between germline ends came to 9 bases. The CDR3 has 13 amino acids. Germline V gene lookup returns CDR1 LGHDT and CDR2 YNNKEL (reference sequence). CDR3 loop: CASRSDRNTEAFF. CDR3 DNA: TGTGCCAGCAGATCCGACAGGAACACTGAAGCTTTCTTT.

The gene calls are TRBV9 and TRBJ2-1; TRBD2 matches 11 bases. V lost 3 bases, J lost 1 base, and 12 bases stayed unmatched. Per the germline V gene, CDR1 is SGDLS and CDR2 is YYNGEE. This CDR3 has 19 residues. CDR3 DNA sequence: TGTGCCAGCAGCGGGAGGGGGGGGACTAGCGGAATTTCCTACAATGAGCAGTTCTTC. It specifies CASSGRGGTSGISYNEQFF.

V and J are TRBV7-9 and TRBJ2-7, with TRBD2 matching 12 bases. The CDR3 runs to 17 residues. CDR1 is SEHNR and CDR2 is FQNEAQ in the germline V gene (reference sequence). Losses at the gene ends were 3 bases for V and 3 bases for J; bases not matched to a gene: 9. The DNA for the CDR3 is TGTGCCAGCAGCTTTGGTCTAGCGGGAGGGAAACTCTACGAGCAGTACTTC. Translated, it gives CASSFGLAGGKLYEQYF. Full variable domain (remainder filled in from reference TRBV7-9 and TRBJ2-7): DTGVSQNPRHKITKRGQNVTFRCDPISEHNRLYWYRQTLGQGPEFLTYFQNEAQLEKSRLLSDRFSAERPKGSFSTLEIQRTEQGDSAMYLCASSFGLAGGKLYEQYFGPGTRLTVT.

This clone appeared a few times. The chain links TRBV7-9 to TRBJ2-5, with a weak D call TRBD1 (6 bases). Germline V gene sequence: CDR1 SEHNR, CDR2 FQNEAQ (reference sequence). Trimming stripped 2 bases from V and 5 bases from J, with 15 bases between. This CDR3 contains 15 residues. DNA for the CDR3: TGTGCCAGCAGCTTAAAGGGGGTTATGAGCGAGACCCAGTACTTC. Its translation is CASSLKGVMSETQYF.

The chain uses TRBV5-1 and TRBJ2-5; 8 bases agree with TRBD1. V shed 2 bases, J shed 4 bases, and the junction held 4 bases outside the gene matches. The germline CDR1 and CDR2 sequences are SGHRS and YFSETQ. CDR3 size: 14 residues. In DNA form, the CDR3 reads TGCGCCAGCAGCTTTACAGGGGGTGTAGAGACCCAGTACTTC. It yields the protein CASSFTGGVETQYF.

This sequence joins TRBV7-8 and TRBJ1-5; maybe TRBD1 (5 bases). V was trimmed by 5 bases and J by 6 bases, leaving 17 bases between them. Germline CDR1 reads SGHVS; CDR2 reads FQNEAQ. The CDR3 is 15 amino acids. The CDR3 loop is CASSDPRVLGQPQHF. CDR3 bases: TGTGCCAGCAGCGACCCCAGGGTTCTAGGTCAGCCCCAGCATTTT. The full variable domain, in which reference TRBV7-8 and TRBJ1-5 provide the parts outside the CDR3, is GAGVSQSPRYKVAKRGQDVALRCDPISGHVSLFWYQQALGQGPEFLTYFQNEAQLDKSGLPSDRFFAERPEGSVSTLKIQRTQQEDSAVYLCASSDPRVLGQPQHFGDGTRLSIL.

The chain has TRBV3-1 (or the pseudogene TRBV3-2) and TRBJ2-3; D unresolved. The ends were cut back, 4 bases at V and 5 bases at J, with 13 bases in the middle. The CDR3 is made up of 14 amino acids. Germline assignment: CDR1 LGHDT and CDR2 YNNKEL (reference sequence). In DNA, the CDR3 is TGTGCCAGCAGCCCCTTCTCCAAGGTAGATACGCAGTATTTT. Its translation: CASSPFSKVDTQYF.

The chain couples TRBV11-2 to TRBJ1-2; TRBD1 agrees at 9 bases. V lost 5 bases, J lost 8 bases, and 15 bases stayed unmatched. In germline, CDR1 is SGHAT, CDR2 FQNNGV. The CDR3 runs 16 residues. DNA for the CDR3: TGTGCCAGCAGCCGCCCTCCGGGACAGGGTGGGTACGGCTACACCTTC. This translates into CASSRPPGQGGYGYTF.